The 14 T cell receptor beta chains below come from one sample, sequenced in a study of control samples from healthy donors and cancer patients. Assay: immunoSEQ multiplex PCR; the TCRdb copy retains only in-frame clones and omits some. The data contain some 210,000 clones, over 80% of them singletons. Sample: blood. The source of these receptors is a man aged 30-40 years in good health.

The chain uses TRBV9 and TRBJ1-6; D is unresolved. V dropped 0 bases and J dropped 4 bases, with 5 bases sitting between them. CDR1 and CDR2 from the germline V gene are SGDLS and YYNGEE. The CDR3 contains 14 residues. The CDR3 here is CASSVAVYNSPLHF. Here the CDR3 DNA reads TGTGCCAGCAGCGTAGCGGTATATAATTCACCCCTCCACTTT. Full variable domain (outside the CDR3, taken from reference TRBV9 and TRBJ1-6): DSGVTQTPKHLITATGQRVTLRCSPRSGDLSVYWYQQSLDQGLQFLIQYYNGEERAKGNILERFSAQQFPDLHSELNLSSLELGDSALYFCASSVAVYNSPLHFGNGTRLTVT.

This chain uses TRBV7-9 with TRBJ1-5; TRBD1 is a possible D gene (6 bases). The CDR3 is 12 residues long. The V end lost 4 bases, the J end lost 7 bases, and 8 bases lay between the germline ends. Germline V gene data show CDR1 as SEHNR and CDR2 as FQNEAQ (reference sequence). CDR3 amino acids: CASSSQGQPQHF. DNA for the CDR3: TGTGCCAGCAGCTCTCAGGGGCAGCCCCAGCATTTT.

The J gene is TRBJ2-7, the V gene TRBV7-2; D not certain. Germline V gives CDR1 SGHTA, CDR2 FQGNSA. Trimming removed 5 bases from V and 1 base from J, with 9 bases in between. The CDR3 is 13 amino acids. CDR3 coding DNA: TGTGCCAGCAGCAGCAGCAATTCCTACGAGCAGTACTTC. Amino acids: CASSSSNSYEQYF.

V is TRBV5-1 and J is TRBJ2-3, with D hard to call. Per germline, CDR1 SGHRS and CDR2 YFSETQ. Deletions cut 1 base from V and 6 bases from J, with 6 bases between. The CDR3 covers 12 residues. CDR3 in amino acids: CASSLYWDTQYF. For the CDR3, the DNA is TGCGCCAGCAGCTTGTATTGGGATACGCAGTATTTT. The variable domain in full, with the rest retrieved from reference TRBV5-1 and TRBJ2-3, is KAGVTQTPRYLIKTRGQQVTLSCSPISGHRSVSWYQQTPGQGLQFLFEYFSETQRNKGNFPGRFSGRQFSNSRSEMNVSTLELGDSALYLCASSLYWDTQYFGPGTRLTVL.

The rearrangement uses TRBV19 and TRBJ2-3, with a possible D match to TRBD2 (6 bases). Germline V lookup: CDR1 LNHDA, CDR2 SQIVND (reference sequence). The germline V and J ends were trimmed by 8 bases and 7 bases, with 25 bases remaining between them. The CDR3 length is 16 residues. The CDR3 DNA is TGTGCCAGTGGGGTTGGCGGGGAGCCTCCCATGAATACGCAGTATTTT. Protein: CASGVGGEPPMNTQYF.

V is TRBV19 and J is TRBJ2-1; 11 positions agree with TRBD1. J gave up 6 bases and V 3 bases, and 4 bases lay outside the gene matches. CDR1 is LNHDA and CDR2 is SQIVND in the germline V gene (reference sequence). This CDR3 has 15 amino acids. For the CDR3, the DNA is TGTGCCAGTAGTATGGGGGGGACAGGGGGCAATGAGCAGTTCTTC. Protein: CASSMGGTGGNEQFF.

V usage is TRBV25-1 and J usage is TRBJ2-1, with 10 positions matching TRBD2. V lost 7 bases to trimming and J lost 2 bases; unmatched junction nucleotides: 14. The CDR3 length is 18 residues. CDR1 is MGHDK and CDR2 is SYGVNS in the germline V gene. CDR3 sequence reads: CASTRASGGGGAYNEQFF. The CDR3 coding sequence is TGTGCCAGCACCCGGGCGAGCGGGGGGGGAGGGGCCTACAATGAGCAGTTCTTC. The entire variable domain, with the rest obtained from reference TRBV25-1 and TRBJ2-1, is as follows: EADIYQTPRYLVIGTGKKITLECSQTMGHDKMYWYQQDPGMELHLIHYSYGVNSTEKGDLSSESTVSRIRTEHFPLTLESARPSHTSQYLCASTRASGGGGAYNEQFFGPGTRLTVL.

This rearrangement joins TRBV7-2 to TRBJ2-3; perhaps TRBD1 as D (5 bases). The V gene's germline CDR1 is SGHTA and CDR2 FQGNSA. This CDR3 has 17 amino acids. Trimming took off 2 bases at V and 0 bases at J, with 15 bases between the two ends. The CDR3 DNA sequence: TGTGCCAGCAGCTTAAGTCGGGCAGGGTCAAGCACAGATACGCAGTATTTT. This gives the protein CASSLSRAGSSTDTQYF.

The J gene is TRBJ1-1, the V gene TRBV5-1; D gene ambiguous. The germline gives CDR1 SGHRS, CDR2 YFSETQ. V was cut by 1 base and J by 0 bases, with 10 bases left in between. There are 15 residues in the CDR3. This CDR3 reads CASSLMFSMNTEAFF. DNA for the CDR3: TGCGCCAGCAGCTTGATGTTTTCCATGAACACTGAAGCTTTCTTT.

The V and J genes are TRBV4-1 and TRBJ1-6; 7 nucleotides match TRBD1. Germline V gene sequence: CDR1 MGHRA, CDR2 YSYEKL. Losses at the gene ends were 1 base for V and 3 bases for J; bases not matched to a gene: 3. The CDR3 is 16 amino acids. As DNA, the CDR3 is TGCGCCAGCAGCCAAGCCGGGACAGACTATAATTCACCCCTCCACTTT. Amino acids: CASSQAGTDYNSPLHF.

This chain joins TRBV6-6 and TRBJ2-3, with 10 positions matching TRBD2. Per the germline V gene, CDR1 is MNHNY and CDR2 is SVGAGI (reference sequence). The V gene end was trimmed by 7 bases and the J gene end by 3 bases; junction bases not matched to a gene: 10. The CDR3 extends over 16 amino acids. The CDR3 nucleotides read TGTGCCAGCACACCGCTAGCGGGGGAAAAAACAGATACGCAGTATTTT. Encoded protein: CASTPLAGEKTDTQYF.

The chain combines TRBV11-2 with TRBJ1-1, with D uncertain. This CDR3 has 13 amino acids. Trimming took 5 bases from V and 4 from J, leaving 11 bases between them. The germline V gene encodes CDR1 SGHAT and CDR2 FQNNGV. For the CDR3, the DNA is TGTGCCAGCAGCCCCCAGCGGAGCACTGAAGCTTTCTTT. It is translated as CASSPQRSTEAFF.

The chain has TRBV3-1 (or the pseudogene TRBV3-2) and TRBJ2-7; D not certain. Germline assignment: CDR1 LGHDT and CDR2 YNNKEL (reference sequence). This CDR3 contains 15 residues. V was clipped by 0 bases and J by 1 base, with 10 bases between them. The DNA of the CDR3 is TGTGCCAGCAGCCAAGATATCTCTCGATCCTACGAGCAGTACTTC. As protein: CASSQDISRSYEQYF.

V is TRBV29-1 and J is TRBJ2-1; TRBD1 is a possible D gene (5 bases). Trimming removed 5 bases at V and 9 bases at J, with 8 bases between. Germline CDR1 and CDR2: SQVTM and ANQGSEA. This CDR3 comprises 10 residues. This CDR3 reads CSVHRPEQFF. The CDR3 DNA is TGCAGCGTTCACAGGCCTGAGCAGTTCTTC.